Presented here are 13 T cell receptor beta chains from one specimen sequenced in a study of T-cell reconstitution after alpha-beta-depleted transplantation in children. Unique molecular identifiers were incorporated during preparation of the TCRbeta library. TCRdb re-derived calls from the PCR reads in MiXCR, one entry per CDR3 protein. The table includes some 81,000 distinct CDR3 sequences, roughly 14% detected once. Material: PBMCs, mostly from graft donor cells, obtained 180 days after TCRalphabeta/CD19-depleted stem cell transplant. The origin of the receptors is a male patient under 10 years old who had a stem cell transplant for acute lymphoblastic leukemia, so the T cells may come from the graft donor.

The table lists this clonotype with a few counts. This chain joins TRBV7-2 and TRBJ2-3; 7 positions agree with TRBD1. The junction had 12 bases not matched to a gene; V was cut back by 5 bases and J by 1 base. Per the germline V gene, CDR1 is SGHTA and CDR2 is FQGNSA. The CDR3 consists of 17 residues. The CDR3 loop reads CASSPPLDRVGTDTQYF. Here the CDR3 DNA reads TGTGCCAGCAGCCCCCCCCTCGACAGGGTAGGCACAGATACGCAGTATTTT.

The gene calls are TRBV6-5 and TRBJ1-5; D is uncertain. V gave up 3 bases and J gave up 0 bases, with 6 bases separating them. Germline loops: CDR1 MNHEY, CDR2 SVGAGI. The CDR3 covers 14 residues. The DNA of the CDR3 is TGTGCCAGCAGTTATGGCCATAGCAATCAGCCCCAGCATTTT. This gives the protein CASSYGHSNQPQHF.

The chain has TRBV5-1 and TRBJ1-6, with D perhaps TRBD1 (5 bases). Looked up from germline, CDR1 is SGHRS and CDR2 is YFSETQ. Trimming stripped 3 bases from V and 9 bases from J, with 22 bases between. The CDR3 runs 17 residues. The CDR3 region is CASSSYNRNVSGSPLHF. Here the CDR3 DNA reads TGCGCCAGCAGCTCATATAACAGGAACGTCAGCGGTTCACCCCTCCACTTT.

The genes are TRBV9 and TRBJ2-5; TRBD2 might be the D (6 bases). Germline V gene lookup returns CDR1 SGDLS and CDR2 YYNGEE. V was cut by 0 bases and J by 4 bases, with 10 bases left in between. There are 14 residues in the CDR3. The CDR3 region is CASSVADGRETQYF. The DNA for the CDR3 is TGTGCCAGCAGCGTAGCGGACGGGAGAGAGACCCAGTACTTC.

In its sample, this clonotype was seen many times. The chain links TRBV20-1 to TRBJ2-5; 7 positions match TRBD2. The CDR3 extends over 17 amino acids. Germline V gene sequence: CDR1 DFQATT, CDR2 SNEGSKA (reference sequence). Germline trimming cut 5 bases from V and 0 bases from J; bases unmatched to any gene: 15. As DNA, the CDR3 is TGCAGTGCTGGGGGGACTACAAGCGCCGGGTACCAAGAGACCCAGTACTTC. Protein product: CSAGGTTSAGYQETQYF.

This sequence joins TRBV20-1 and TRBJ2-1, with 11 bases aligning to TRBD2. V gave up 2 bases and J gave up 8 bases; unmatched junction bases: 5. CDR3 length equals 14 residues. Germline V gives CDR1 DFQATT, CDR2 SNEGSKA (reference sequence). The CDR3 region is CSARTSGSFYEQFF. CDR3 coding DNA: TGCAGTGCTAGAACTAGCGGGAGCTTCTATGAGCAGTTCTTC.

This clonotype was counted at least ten times. This rearrangement joins TRBV6-1 to TRBJ1-2; D is unclear. Looked up from germline, CDR1 is MNHNS and CDR2 is SASEGT. The V gene lost 6 bases and the J gene lost 4 bases, with 6 bases spanning the gap. The CDR3 runs 11 residues. The CDR3 loop reads CASRAVYGYTF. CDR3 bases: TGTGCCAGCAGAGCCGTCTATGGCTACACCTTC.

This clonotype was counted at least ten times. The gene calls are TRBV9 and TRBJ2-2; TRBD2 matches 8 bases. V lost 0 bases and J lost 5; bases outside the gene matches: 3. This CDR3 comprises 15 residues. Germline values: CDR1 SGDLS, CDR2 YYNGEE. Here the CDR3 DNA reads TGTGCCAGCAGCGTAGCCAGCGGGAGAACCGGGGAGCTGTTTTTT. Translated: CASSVASGRTGELFF.

V usage is TRBV2 and J usage is TRBJ2-5; D tentatively fits TRBD1 or TRBD2 (6 bases each). Trimming shortened V by 4 bases and J by 5 bases, and 8 bases separated the two germline ends. This CDR3 spans 12 amino acids. Germline-derived CDR1 and CDR2 are SNHLY and FYNNEI. CDR3 sequence (DNA): TGTGCCAGCAGTGGGAGGGGGGAGACCCAGTACTTC. Translation gives CASSGRGETQYF.

V is TRBV20-1 and J is TRBJ2-5; no reliable D call. The CDR3 is 11 amino acids. Trimming pared 5 bases from V and 2 bases from J, leaving 6 bases between. CDR1 is DFQATT and CDR2 is SNEGSKA in the germline V gene (reference sequence). The CDR3 nucleotides are TGCAGTGCTTCCTTACAAGAGACCCAGTACTTC. It encodes CSASLQETQYF.

This clonotype was found a few times. The CDR3 DNA follows: TGTGCCAGCAGCCAAGATGGAGCCCATGTCGGTAATGAGCAGTTCTTC. It yields the protein CASSQDGAHVGNEQFF. V gene TRBV3-1 combines with J gene TRBJ2-1; the D is unclear. This CDR3 contains 16 residues. Per germline, CDR1 LGHDT and CDR2 YNNKEL (reference sequence). V was clipped by 0 bases and J by 7 bases, with 16 bases between them.

The rearrangement links TRBV4-3 to TRBJ2-6; TRBD1 might be the D (6 bases). The CDR3 has 19 amino acids. V gave up 4 bases and J gave up 0 bases, with 19 bases separating them. Germline V gene data show CDR1 as LGHNA and CDR2 as YSLEER. CDR3 nucleotide sequence: TGCGCCAGCAGCCGTGGGTCGGGGACAAGTTCCTCTGGGGCCAACGTCCTGACTTTC. Its translation: CASSRGSGTSSSGANVLTF.

The chain carries TRBV6-6 and TRBJ2-4; D is unclear. The germline gives CDR1 MNHNY, CDR2 SVGAGI (reference sequence). The CDR3 is made up of 11 amino acids. V lost 4 bases and J 8 bases, leaving 6 bases between the germline ends. CDR3 sequence (DNA): TGTGCCAGCAGTTCCCGGGACATTCAGTACTTC. This sequence encodes CASSSRDIQYF.